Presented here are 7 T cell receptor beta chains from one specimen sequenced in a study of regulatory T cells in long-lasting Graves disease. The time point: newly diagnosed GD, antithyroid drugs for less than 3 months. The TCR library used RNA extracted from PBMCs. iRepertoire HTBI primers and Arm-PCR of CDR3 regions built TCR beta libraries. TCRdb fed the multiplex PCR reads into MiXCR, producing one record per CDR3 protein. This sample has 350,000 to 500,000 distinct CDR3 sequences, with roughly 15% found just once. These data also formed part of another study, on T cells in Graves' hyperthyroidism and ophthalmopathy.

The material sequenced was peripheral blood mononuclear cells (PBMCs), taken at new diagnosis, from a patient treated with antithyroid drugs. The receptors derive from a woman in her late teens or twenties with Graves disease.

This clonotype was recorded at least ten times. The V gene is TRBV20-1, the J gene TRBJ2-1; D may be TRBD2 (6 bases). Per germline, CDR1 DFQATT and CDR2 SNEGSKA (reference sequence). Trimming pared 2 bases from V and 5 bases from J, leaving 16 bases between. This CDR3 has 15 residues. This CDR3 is CSARRLRTTNNEQFF. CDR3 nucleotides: TGCAGTGCTAGAAGGTTGAGGACTACTAACAATGAGCAGTTCTTC.

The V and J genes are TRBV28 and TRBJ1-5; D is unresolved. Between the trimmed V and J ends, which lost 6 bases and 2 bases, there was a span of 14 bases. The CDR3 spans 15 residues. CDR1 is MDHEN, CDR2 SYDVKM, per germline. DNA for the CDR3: TGTGCCAGCAGGGACCCAGTGGAAGGCAATCAGCCCCAGCATTTT. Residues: CASRDPVEGNQPQHF.

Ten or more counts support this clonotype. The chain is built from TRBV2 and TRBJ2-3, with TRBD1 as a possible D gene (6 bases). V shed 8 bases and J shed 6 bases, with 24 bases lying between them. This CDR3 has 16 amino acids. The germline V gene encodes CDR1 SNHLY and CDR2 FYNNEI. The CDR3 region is CASSRNPGGSADTQYF. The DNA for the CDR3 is TGTGCCAGCTCTAGGAACCCTGGGGGCTCAGCGGATACGCAGTATTTT. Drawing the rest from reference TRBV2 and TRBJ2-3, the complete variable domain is EPEVTQTPSHQVTQMGQEVILRCVPISNHLYFYWYRQILGQKVEFLVSFYNNEISEKSEIFDDQFSVERPDGSNFTLKIRSTKLEDSAMYFCASSRNPGGSADTQYFGPGTRLTVL.

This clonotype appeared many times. As DNA, the CDR3 is TGTGCCAGCACCCAGGCGGGGGGACGGATACAGCCCCAGCATTTT. Protein product: CASTQAGGRIQPQHF. The V and J genes are TRBV2 and TRBJ1-5; TRBD1 is a possible D gene (5 bases). This CDR3 comprises 15 residues. Germline V gene data show CDR1 as SNHLY and CDR2 as FYNNEI. Trimming shortened V by 7 bases and J by 7 bases, and 20 bases separated the two germline ends.

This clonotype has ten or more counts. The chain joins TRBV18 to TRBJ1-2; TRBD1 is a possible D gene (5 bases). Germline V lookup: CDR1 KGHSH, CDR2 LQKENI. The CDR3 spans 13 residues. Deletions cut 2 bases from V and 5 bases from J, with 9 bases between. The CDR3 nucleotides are TGTGCCAGCTCACCAAAGGAGGGGTATGGCTACACCTTC. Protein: CASSPKEGYGYTF. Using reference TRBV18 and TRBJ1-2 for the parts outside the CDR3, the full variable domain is NAGVMQNPRHLVRRRGQEARLRCSPMKGHSHVYWYRQLPEEGLKFMVYLQKENIIDESGMPKERFSAEFPKEGPSILRIQQVVRGDSAAYFCASSPKEGYGYTFGSGTRLTVV.

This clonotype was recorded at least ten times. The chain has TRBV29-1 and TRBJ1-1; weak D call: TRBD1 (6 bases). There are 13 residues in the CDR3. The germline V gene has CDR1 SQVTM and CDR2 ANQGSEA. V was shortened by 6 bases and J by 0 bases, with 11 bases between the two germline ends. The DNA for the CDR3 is TGCAGCGTGCAGGGGAGCATGAACACTGAAGCTTTCTTT. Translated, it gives CSVQGSMNTEAFF. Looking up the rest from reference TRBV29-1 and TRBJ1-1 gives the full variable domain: SAVISQKPSRDICQRGTSLTIQCQVDSQVTMMFWYRQQPGQSLTLIATANQGSEATYESGFVIDKFPISRPNLTFSTLTVSNMSPEDSSIYLCSVQGSMNTEAFFGQGTRLTVV.

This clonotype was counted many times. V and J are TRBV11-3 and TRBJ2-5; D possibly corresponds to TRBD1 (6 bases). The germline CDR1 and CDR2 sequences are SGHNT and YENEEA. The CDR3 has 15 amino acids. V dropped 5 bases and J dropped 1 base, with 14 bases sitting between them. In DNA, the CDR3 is TGTGCCAGCAGCACTAGTCCGGACAGCCAAGAGACCCAGTACTTC. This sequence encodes CASSTSPDSQETQYF. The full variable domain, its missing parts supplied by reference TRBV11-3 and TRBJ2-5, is EAGVVQSPRYKIIEKKQPVAFWCNPISGHNTLYWYLQNLGQGPELLIRYENEEAVDDSQLPKDRFSAERLKGVDSTLKIQPAELGDSAVYLCASSTSPDSQETQYFGPGTRLLVL.